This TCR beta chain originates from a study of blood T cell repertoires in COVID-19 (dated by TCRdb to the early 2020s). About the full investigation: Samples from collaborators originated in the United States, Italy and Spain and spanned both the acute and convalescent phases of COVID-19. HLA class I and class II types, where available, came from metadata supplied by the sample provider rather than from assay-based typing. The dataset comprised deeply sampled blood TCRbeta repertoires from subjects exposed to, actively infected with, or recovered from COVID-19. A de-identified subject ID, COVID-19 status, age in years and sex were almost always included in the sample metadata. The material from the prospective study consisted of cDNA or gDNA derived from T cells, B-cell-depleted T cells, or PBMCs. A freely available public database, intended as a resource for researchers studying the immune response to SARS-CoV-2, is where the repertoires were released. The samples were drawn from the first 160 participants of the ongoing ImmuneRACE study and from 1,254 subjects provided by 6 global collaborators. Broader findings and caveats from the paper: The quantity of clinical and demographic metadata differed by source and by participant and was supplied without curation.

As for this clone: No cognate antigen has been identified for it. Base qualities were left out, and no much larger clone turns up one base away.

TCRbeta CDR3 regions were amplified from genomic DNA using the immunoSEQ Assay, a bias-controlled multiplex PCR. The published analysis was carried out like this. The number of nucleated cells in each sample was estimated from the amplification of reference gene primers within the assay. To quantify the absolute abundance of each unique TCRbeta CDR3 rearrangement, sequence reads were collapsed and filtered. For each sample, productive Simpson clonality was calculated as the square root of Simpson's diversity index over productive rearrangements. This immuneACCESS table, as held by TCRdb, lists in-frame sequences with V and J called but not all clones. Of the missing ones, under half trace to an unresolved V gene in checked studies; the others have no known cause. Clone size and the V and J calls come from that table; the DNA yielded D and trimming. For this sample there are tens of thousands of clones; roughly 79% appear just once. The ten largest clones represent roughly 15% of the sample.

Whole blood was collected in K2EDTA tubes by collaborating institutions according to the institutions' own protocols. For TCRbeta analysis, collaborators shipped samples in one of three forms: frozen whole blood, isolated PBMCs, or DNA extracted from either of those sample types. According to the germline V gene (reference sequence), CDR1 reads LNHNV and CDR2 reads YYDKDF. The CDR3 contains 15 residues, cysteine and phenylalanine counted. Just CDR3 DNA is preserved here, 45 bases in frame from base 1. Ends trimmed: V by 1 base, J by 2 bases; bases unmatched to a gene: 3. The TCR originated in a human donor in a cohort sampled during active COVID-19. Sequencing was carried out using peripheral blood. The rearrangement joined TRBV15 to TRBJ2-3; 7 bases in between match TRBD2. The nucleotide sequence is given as TGTGCCACCAGCAGAGGGCTAGCGGCCACAGATACGCAGTATTTT. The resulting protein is CATSRGLAATDTQYF.